A selection of T cell receptor beta chains follows, all from one sample in a study of blood T cells in healthy people across ages. TCRdb re-analysed the 5' RACE reads in MiXCR, keeping a single row per CDR3 protein. The sample includes about 1.8 million distinct CDR3 sequences, approximately 50% of them seen just once. Sequencing used blood. The receptors shown here come from a woman aged 40-49 years in good health. Both conserved end residues are part of each CDR3. The order of the fields is J gene, V gene, D gene, clone size, CDR3 length, CDR3 protein, CDR3 DNA. The D gene is left open where the match is weak. The listing skips clone size in some rows; elsewhere it reads once, few, many or a size class.

TRBJ2-1 TRBV7-2 TRBD1 . 15 CASSNRDRAYYEQFF TGTGCCAGCAGCAACCGAGACAGGGCCTACTATGAGCAGTTCTTC
TRBJ2-1 TRBV20-1 . . 14 CSASQWDSDNEQFF TGCAGTGCTAGTCAGTGGGACTCAGACAATGAGCAGTTCTTC
TRBJ1-5 TRBV7-9 . . 15 CASSSPGVSNQPQHF TGTGCCAGCAGCTCCCCAGGGGTTAGCAATCAGCCCCAGCATTTT
TRBJ2-1 TRBV28 . few 12 CATSSGPNEQFF TGTGCCACTTCATCCGGTCCCAATGAGCAGTTCTTC
TRBJ1-2 TRBV7-2 . few 15 CASSLNPGGSQGYTF TGTGCCAGCAGCTTAAATCCGGGAGGATCTCAAGGCTACACCTTC
TRBJ2-5 TRBV7-2 . few 13 CASSFDTRETQYF TGTGCCAGCAGCTTTGACACTAGGGAGACCCAGTACTTC
TRBJ1-2 TRBV7-3 . . 14 CASSLNDKNYGYTF TGTGCCAGCAGCCTAAACGACAAGAACTATGGCTACACCTTC
TRBJ1-5 TRBV6-6 . . 14 CASSPDRINQPQHF TGTGCCAGCAGCCCCGACAGGATTAATCAGCCCCAGCATTTT
TRBJ1-4 TRBV20-1 . few 13 CSAKLQGGEKLFF TGCAGTGCTAAGTTACAGGGAGGAGAAAAACTGTTTTTT
TRBJ2-1 TRBV5-5 . many 11 CASSSENEQFF TGTGCCAGCAGCTCGGAAAATGAGCAGTTCTTC
TRBJ2-1 TRBV7-2 . . 15 CASSLDGSGINEQFF TGTGCCAGCAGCTTAGATGGATCAGGGATCAATGAGCAGTTCTTC
TRBJ2-1 TRBV10-3 TRBD2 . 14 CAISTSGRYNEQFF TGTGCCATCTCGACTAGCGGACGTTACAATGAGCAGTTCTTC
TRBJ2-3 TRBV9 TRBD1 . 20 CASSPRQGRIPITSTDTQYF TGTGCCAGCAGCCCCCGACAGGGGAGGATTCCAATAACTAGCACAGATACGCAGTATTTT
TRBJ2-4 TRBV20-1 . . 16 CSARGQTGELKNIQYF TGCAGTGCTAGGGGGCAAACAGGAGAACTCAAAAACATTCAGTACTTC
TRBJ1-2 TRBV7-2 TRBD1 once 16 CASSLEGRGLNYGYTF TGTGCCAGCAGCTTAGAAGGCAGGGGGCTTAACTATGGCTACACCTTC
TRBJ2-1 TRBV27 . . 16 CASSLSPRGTQETQFF TGTGCCAGCAGTTTATCACCTAGGGGCACCCAAGAGACCCAGTTCTTC
TRBJ1-6 TRBV7-2 . . 15 CASSAVRSYNSPLHF TGTGCCAGCAGCGCCGTCCGGTCTTATAATTCACCCCTCCACTTT
TRBJ2-7 TRBV5-1 . . 16 CASSLGRASVPYEQYF TGTGCCAGCAGCTTGGGTAGGGCTTCGGTGCCCTACGAGCAGTACTTC
TRBJ2-5 TRBV7-2 . . 14 CASSSRLDVATQYF TGTGCCAGCAGCTCTCGACTCGATGTGGCGACCCAGTACTTC
TRBJ2-6 TRBV6-2/TRBV6-3 TRBD1 . 18 CASSYRGQGASGANVLTF TGTGCCAGCAGTTACCGTGGACAGGGGGCGTCTGGGGCCAACGTCCTGACTTTC
TRBJ1-4 TRBV20-1 TRBD1 . 14 CSAATGGSVEKLFF TGCAGTGCGGCGACAGGGGGTAGTGTGGAAAAACTGTTTTTT
TRBJ2-7 TRBV6-2/TRBV6-3 TRBD2 few 16 CASSYGTSGDPYEQYF TGTGCCAGCAGTTACGGGACTAGCGGGGATCCCTACGAGCAGTACTTC
TRBJ2-7 TRBV3-1 . . 14 CASSRSQGVGEQYF TGTGCCAGCAGCCGTAGTCAGGGAGTCGGCGAGCAGTACTTC
TRBJ2-1 TRBV24-1 . . 16 CATSPPGGSSYNEQFF TGTGCCACCAGCCCCCCAGGGGGGAGCTCCTACAATGAGCAGTTCTTC
TRBJ1-1 TRBV7-2 . . 15 CASSQTAGLGTEAFF TGTGCCAGCAGCCAAACAGCGGGGTTGGGCACTGAAGCTTTCTTT
TRBJ2-4 TRBV7-2 . . 15 CASSPTRQGKNIQYF TGTGCCAGCAGCCCGACTAGACAGGGCAAAAACATTCAGTACTTC
TRBJ2-7 TRBV6-1 . . 12 CASTQGFYEQYF TGTGCCAGCACCCAGGGGTTCTACGAGCAGTACTTC
TRBJ2-5 TRBV20-1 . . 15 CSARDGGLAVETQYF TGCAGTGCTAGAGATGGGGGTCTGGCCGTAGAGACCCAGTACTTC
TRBJ2-1 TRBV12-3/TRBV12-4 TRBD1 . 14 CASTSTTGGNEQFF TGTGCCAGCACTTCTACGACAGGGGGGAATGAGCAGTTCTTC
TRBJ2-7 TRBV6-6 . few 14 CASRTGTWGYEQYF TGTGCCAGCAGGACAGGAACGTGGGGCTACGAGCAGTACTTC
TRBJ2-5 TRBV2 . . 15 CASSEVRGAQETQYF TGTGCCAGCAGTGAAGTTCGGGGGGCCCAAGAGACCCAGTACTTC
TRBJ1-2 TRBV28 . . 15 CASSLAGGGLNGYTF TGTGCCAGCAGTTTAGCCGGGGGGGGCCTAAATGGCTACACCTTC
TRBJ2-3 TRBV4-3 TRBD1 . 18 CASSQEFDRVGFTDTQYF TGCGCCAGCAGCCAAGAATTCGACAGGGTGGGGTTCACAGATACGCAGTATTTT
TRBJ2-6 TRBV28 . . 18 CASSLMFGDPPGANVLTF TGTGCCAGCAGTTTGATGTTCGGGGACCCCCCTGGGGCCAACGTCCTGACTTTC
TRBJ1-5 TRBV3-1 . . 13 CASSRSPYQPQHF TGTGCCAGCAGCCGGTCCCCCTATCAGCCCCAGCATTTT
TRBJ2-7 TRBV12-3/TRBV12-4 TRBD2 . 17 CASSLNPGLAGAYEQYF TGTGCCAGCAGTCTCAACCCGGGACTAGCGGGGGCCTACGAGCAGTACTTC
TRBJ2-3 TRBV10-3 . few 18 CAISDLAGTAKGTDTQYF TGTGCCATCAGTGACCTCGCCGGGACCGCAAAGGGCACAGATACGCAGTATTTT
TRBJ2-1 TRBV20-1 TRBD1 few 16 CSARARQGAAGDEQFF TGCAGTGCTAGGGCTAGGCAGGGGGCAGCGGGCGATGAGCAGTTCTTC
TRBJ2-5 TRBV20-1 . . 14 CSAAYKGYKETQYF TGCAGTGCAGCCTATAAAGGGTACAAAGAGACCCAGTACTTC
TRBJ2-3 TRBV10-3 . . 13 CAIGTPSTDAQYF TGTGCCATTGGGACTCCGAGCACAGATGCGCAGTATTTT
TRBJ2-7 TRBV7-8 . . 12 CASSTPSFEQYF TGTGCCAGCAGCACCCCCTCGTTCGAGCAGTACTTC
TRBJ2-7 TRBV20-1 TRBD2 once 19 CSARDTTPGLAVSYNEQYF TGCAGTGCTAGAGATACGACCCCGGGACTAGCGGTTTCCTACAATGAGCAGTACTTC
TRBJ2-5 TRBV24-1 . few 13 CATSFGSQETQYF TGTGCCACCAGTTTTGGCTCCCAAGAGACCCAGTACTTC
TRBJ2-7 TRBV20-1 . . 15 CSARDRVGRAYEQYF TGCAGTGCTAGAGACCGGGTGGGCAGGGCCTACGAGCAGTACTTC
TRBJ2-7 TRBV4-2 TRBD1 few 17 CASSQDPGQGVKSEQYF TGTGCCAGCAGCCAAGATCCCGGCCAGGGGGTGAAAAGCGAGCAGTACTTC
TRBJ2-7 TRBV5-1 TRBD1 . 13 CASSTGDSYEQYF TGCGCCAGTTCCACAGGGGACTCCTACGAGCAGTACTTC
TRBJ2-7 TRBV29-1 TRBD1 . 14 CSVELGQGTYEQYF TGCAGCGTTGAATTAGGACAGGGTACTTACGAGCAGTACTTC
TRBJ2-1 TRBV6-1 . . 13 CASSKGQAREQFF TGTGCCAGCAGTAAGGGGCAGGCCAGGGAGCAGTTCTTC